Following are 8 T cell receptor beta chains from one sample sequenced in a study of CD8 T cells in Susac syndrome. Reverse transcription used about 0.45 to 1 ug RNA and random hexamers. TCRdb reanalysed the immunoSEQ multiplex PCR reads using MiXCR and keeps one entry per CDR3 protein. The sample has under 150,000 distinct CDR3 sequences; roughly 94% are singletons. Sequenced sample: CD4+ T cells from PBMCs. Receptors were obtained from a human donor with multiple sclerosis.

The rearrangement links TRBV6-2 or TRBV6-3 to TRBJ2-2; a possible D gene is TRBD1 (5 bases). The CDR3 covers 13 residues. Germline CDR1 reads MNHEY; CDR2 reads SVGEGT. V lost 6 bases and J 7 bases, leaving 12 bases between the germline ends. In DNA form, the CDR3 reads TGTGCCAGCAGCAAGGGGTTTTACGGGGAGCTGTTTTTT. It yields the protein CASSKGFYGELFF.

CDR3 sequence (DNA): TGTGCCAGCAGTTTGCTGGATGGCTATGGCTACACCTTC. Encoded protein: CASSLLDGYGYTF. The chain joins TRBV12-3 or TRBV12-4 to TRBJ1-2; no clear D gene. V lost 3 bases to trimming and J lost 4 bases, with 9 bases between them. This CDR3 has 13 residues.

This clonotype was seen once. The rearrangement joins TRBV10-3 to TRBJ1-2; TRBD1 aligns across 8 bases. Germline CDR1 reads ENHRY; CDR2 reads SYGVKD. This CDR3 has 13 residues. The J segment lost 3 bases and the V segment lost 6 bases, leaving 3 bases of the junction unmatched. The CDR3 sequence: CAISTDRDYGYTF. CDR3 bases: TGTGCCATCAGCACGGACAGGGACTATGGCTACACCTTC.

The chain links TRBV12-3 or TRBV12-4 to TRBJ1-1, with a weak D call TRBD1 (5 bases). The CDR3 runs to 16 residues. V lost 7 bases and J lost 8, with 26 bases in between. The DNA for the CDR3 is TGTGCCAGCATCCCCCAGGGTAGGACAAGCTATGGCGAAGCTTTCTTT. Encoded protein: CASIPQGRTSYGEAFF.

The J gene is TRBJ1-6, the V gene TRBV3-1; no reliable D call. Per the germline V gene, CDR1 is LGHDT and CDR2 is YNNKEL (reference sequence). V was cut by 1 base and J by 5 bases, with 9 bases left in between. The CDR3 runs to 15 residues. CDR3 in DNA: TGTGCCAGCAGCCAAGGTCCACAAAATAATTCACCCCTCCACTTT. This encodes CASSQGPQNNSPLHF.

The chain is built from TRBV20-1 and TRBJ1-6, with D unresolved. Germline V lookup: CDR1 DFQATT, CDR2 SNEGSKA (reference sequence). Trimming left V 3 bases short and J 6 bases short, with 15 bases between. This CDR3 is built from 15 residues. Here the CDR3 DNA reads TGCAGTGCTAGGCCGAACGGCGGAAGTAATTCACCCCTCCACTTT. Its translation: CSARPNGGSNSPLHF.

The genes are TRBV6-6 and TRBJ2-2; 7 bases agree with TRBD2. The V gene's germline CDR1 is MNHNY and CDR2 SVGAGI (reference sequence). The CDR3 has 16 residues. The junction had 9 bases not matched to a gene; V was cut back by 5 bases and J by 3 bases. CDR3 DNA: TGTGCCAGCAGTATCCCGGGACTACAATACACCGGGGAGCTGTTTTTT. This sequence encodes CASSIPGLQYTGELFF.

The chain's CDR3 is CASSAALGQGNYEQYF. CDR3 nucleotide sequence: TGTGCCAGCAGTGCGGCATTGGGACAGGGCAACTACGAGCAGTACTTC. This chain connects TRBV6-1 to TRBJ2-7, with 9 bases fitting TRBD1. The CDR3 contains 16 residues. The V and J ends lost 4 bases and 3 bases, in that order; junction bases with no gene match: 10. CDR1 is MNHNS and CDR2 is SASEGT in the germline V gene.